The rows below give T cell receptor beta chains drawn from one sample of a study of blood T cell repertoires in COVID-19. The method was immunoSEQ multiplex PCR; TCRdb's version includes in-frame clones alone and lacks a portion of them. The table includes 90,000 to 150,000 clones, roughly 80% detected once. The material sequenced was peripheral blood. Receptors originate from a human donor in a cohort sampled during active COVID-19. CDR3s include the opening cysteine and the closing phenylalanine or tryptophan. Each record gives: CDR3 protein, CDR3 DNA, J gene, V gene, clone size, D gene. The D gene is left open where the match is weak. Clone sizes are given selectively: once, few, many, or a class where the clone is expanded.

CDR3: CASGLTSGYEQYF; DNA: TGTGCTAGTGGTTTGACTAGCGGCTACGAGCAGTACTTC; J: TRBJ2-7; V: TRBV12-5; size: -; D: TRBD2
CDR3: CAIIEDRQGYQETQYF; DNA: TGTGCCATCATTGAAGACCGACAGGGATACCAAGAGACCCAGTACTTC; J: TRBJ2-5; V: TRBV10-3; size: -; D: TRBD1
CDR3: CASSLLIISGQGDNEQFF; DNA: TGCGCCAGCAGCTTGTTGATTATTTCGGGACAGGGAGACAATGAGCAGTTCTTC; J: TRBJ2-1; V: TRBV5-1; size: -; D: TRBD1
CDR3: CASSLSGTSGSKDEQYF; DNA: TGTGCCAGCAGCTTGTCCGGGACTAGCGGGAGTAAGGACGAGCAGTACTTC; J: TRBJ2-7; V: TRBV5-4; size: -; D: TRBD2
CDR3: CASRSDRRDTGELFF; DNA: TGTGCCAGCAGATCGGACAGGCGGGACACCGGGGAGCTGTTTTTT; J: TRBJ2-2; V: TRBV6-5; size: -; D: TRBD1
CDR3: CASSQGPRREKLFF; DNA: TGCGCCAGCAGCCAAGGCCCGAGGAGGGAAAAACTGTTTTTT; J: TRBJ1-4; V: TRBV4-1; size: -; D: -
CDR3: CAWMGRGAVEAFF; DNA: TGTGCCTGGATGGGCCGGGGGGCCGTTGAAGCTTTCTTT; J: TRBJ1-1; V: TRBV30; size: -; D: -
CDR3: CASSSGTGDRPQHF; DNA: TGTGCCAGCAGTTCAGGGACAGGGGATCGGCCCCAGCATTTT; J: TRBJ1-5; V: TRBV28; size: -; D: TRBD1
CDR3: CASSLAGQGGEKLFF; DNA: TGTGCCAGCAGCTTGGCAGGGCAGGGAGGTGAAAAACTGTTTTTT; J: TRBJ1-4; V: TRBV5-4; size: -; D: -
CDR3: CASSLAARYGYTF; DNA: TGTGCCAGCAGTTTGGCGGCCCGCTATGGCTACACCTTC; J: TRBJ1-2; V: TRBV28; size: -; D: -
CDR3: CASSDFKQGKQNTEAFF; DNA: TGTGCCAGCAGTGATTTTAAACAGGGGAAACAGAACACTGAAGCTTTCTTT; J: TRBJ1-1; V: TRBV6-1; size: -; D: TRBD1
CDR3: CASSYSLTGSQETQYF; DNA: TGTGCCAGCAGTTACTCGCTGACAGGGAGCCAAGAGACCCAGTACTTC; J: TRBJ2-5; V: TRBV6-6; size: -; D: TRBD1
CDR3: CASSVAARRDTEAFF; DNA: TGTGCCAGCAGCGTCGCAGCTCGGAGGGACACTGAAGCTTTCTTT; J: TRBJ1-1; V: TRBV6-5; size: -; D: -
CDR3: CASSSLMPRGPEAFF; DNA: TGTGCCAGCAGTTCCCTTATGCCCCGGGGTCCCGAAGCTTTCTTT; J: TRBJ1-1; V: TRBV28; size: -; D: -
CDR3: CASASGQGAYEQYF; DNA: TGTGCCAGCGCCAGTGGGCAGGGGGCATACGAGCAGTACTTC; J: TRBJ2-7; V: TRBV6-5; size: few; D: TRBD1
CDR3: CASSGPLAGTMNEQYF; DNA: TGTGCCAGCAGTGGCCCCCTAGCGGGAACGATGAACGAGCAGTACTTC; J: TRBJ2-7; V: TRBV6-1; size: -; D: TRBD2
CDR3: CASSTGQSGQYF; DNA: TGCGCCAGCAGCACCGGACAGAGCGGGCAGTACTTC; J: TRBJ2-7; V: TRBV5-1; size: -; D: -
CDR3: CASSAGSTDTQYF; DNA: TGTGCCAGTTCGGCGGGAAGCACAGATACGCAGTATTTT; J: TRBJ2-3; V: TRBV19; size: -; D: -
CDR3: CASSAGTSRYNEQFF; DNA: TGTGCCAGCAGCGCGGGGACTAGCCGATACAATGAGCAGTTCTTC; J: TRBJ2-1; V: TRBV28; size: -; D: TRBD2
CDR3: CASSPGTAYEQYF; DNA: TGTGCCAGCAGCCCCGGGACAGCCTACGAGCAGTACTTC; J: TRBJ2-7; V: TRBV11-3; size: -; D: TRBD1
CDR3: CASSLTGGDLSTEAFF; DNA: TGTGCCAGCAGTTTAACGGGGGGGGATTTGAGCACTGAAGCTTTCTTT; J: TRBJ1-1; V: TRBV27; size: -; D: -
CDR3: CASSFRGLAGGPVEQYF; DNA: TGTGCCAGCAGCTTTCGAGGTCTCGCGGGAGGGCCGGTCGAGCAGTACTTC; J: TRBJ2-7; V: TRBV5-6; size: -; D: TRBD2
CDR3: CASSRDRGPNSPLHF; DNA: TGTGCCAGCAGTCGAGACAGGGGGCCTAATTCACCCCTCCACTTT; J: TRBJ1-6; V: TRBV6-5; size: -; D: TRBD1
CDR3: CASSPDSSVNEQFF; DNA: TGTGCCAGCTCACCGGACAGCTCCGTCAATGAGCAGTTCTTC; J: TRBJ2-1; V: TRBV18; size: -; D: -
CDR3: CASSLSTGVNEQYF; DNA: TGTGCCAGCAGTTTGTCCACAGGGGTCAACGAGCAGTACTTC; J: TRBJ2-7; V: TRBV27; size: -; D: TRBD1
CDR3: CASSLGSGRSHEQYF; DNA: TGTGCCAGCAGCTTAGGTAGCGGGAGGTCCCACGAGCAGTACTTC; J: TRBJ2-7; V: TRBV11-3; size: -; D: TRBD2
CDR3: CASSLTASIVTTNEKLFF; DNA: TGTGCCAGCAGCCTAACAGCCTCCATTGTCACAACTAATGAAAAACTGTTTTTT; J: TRBJ1-4; V: TRBV7-9; size: -; D: -
CDR3: CASSPPTGQSYGYTF; DNA: TGTGCCAGCTCACCACCGACCGGACAGTCCTATGGCTACACCTTC; J: TRBJ1-2; V: TRBV18; size: once; D: -
CDR3: CASSERGGGWSSYEQYF; DNA: TGTGCCAGCAGTGAAAGAGGCGGAGGTTGGAGCTCCTACGAGCAGTACTTC; J: TRBJ2-7; V: TRBV6-1; size: -; D: -
CDR3: CASSQLAGVYEQYF; DNA: TGTGCCAGCAGCCAACTAGCGGGGGTATACGAGCAGTACTTC; J: TRBJ2-7; V: TRBV7-2; size: -; D: TRBD2
CDR3: CASSYRDREEKLFF; DNA: TGTGCCAGCAGCTACCGGGACAGGGAAGAAAAACTGTTTTTT; J: TRBJ1-4; V: TRBV7-8; size: -; D: TRBD1
CDR3: CASSLAGQGAAEQYF; DNA: TGCGCCAGCAGCTTGGCCGGACAGGGGGCGGCCGAGCAGTACTTC; J: TRBJ2-7; V: TRBV5-1; size: -; D: TRBD1
CDR3: CASSLQARYLTNYGYTF; DNA: TGCGCCAGCAGCTTACAGGCTCGGTACCTTACTAACTATGGCTACACCTTC; J: TRBJ1-2; V: TRBV5-1; size: once; D: -
CDR3: CASSRGQDYEQYF; DNA: TGTGCCAGCAGCCGGGGGCAGGACTACGAGCAGTACTTC; J: TRBJ2-7; V: TRBV16; size: -; D: -
CDR3: CASSMDTYSNQPQHF; DNA: TGTGCCAGTAGTATGGACACCTATAGCAATCAGCCCCAGCATTTT; J: TRBJ1-5; V: TRBV19; size: -; D: -
CDR3: CASAHVSDSHNQPQHF; DNA: TGTGCCAGCGCCCATGTTTCGGACAGCCACAATCAGCCCCAGCATTTT; J: TRBJ1-5; V: TRBV19; size: -; D: -
CDR3: CASSATPGSGNTIYF; DNA: TGTGCCAGCAGCGCAACTCCGGGTTCAGGAAACACCATATATTTT; J: TRBJ1-3; V: TRBV9; size: -; D: -
CDR3: CASSMASGNYEQYF; DNA: TGTGCCAGTAGTATGGCTAGCGGAAACTACGAGCAGTACTTC; J: TRBJ2-7; V: TRBV19; size: -; D: TRBD2
CDR3: CASSQTGAQNTEAFF; DNA: TGTGCCAGCAGCCAAACAGGGGCCCAGAACACTGAAGCTTTCTTT; J: TRBJ1-1; V: TRBV3-1/TRBV3-2; size: -; D: TRBD1
CDR3: CASSYTQGSNGYTF; DNA: TGCGCCAGCAGCTACACTCAGGGATCGAATGGCTACACCTTC; J: TRBJ1-2; V: TRBV5-1; size: -; D: -
CDR3: CASSDRENSPLHF; DNA: TGTGCCAGCAGTGACAGGGAAAATTCACCCCTCCACTTT; J: TRBJ1-6; V: TRBV6-1; size: few; D: -